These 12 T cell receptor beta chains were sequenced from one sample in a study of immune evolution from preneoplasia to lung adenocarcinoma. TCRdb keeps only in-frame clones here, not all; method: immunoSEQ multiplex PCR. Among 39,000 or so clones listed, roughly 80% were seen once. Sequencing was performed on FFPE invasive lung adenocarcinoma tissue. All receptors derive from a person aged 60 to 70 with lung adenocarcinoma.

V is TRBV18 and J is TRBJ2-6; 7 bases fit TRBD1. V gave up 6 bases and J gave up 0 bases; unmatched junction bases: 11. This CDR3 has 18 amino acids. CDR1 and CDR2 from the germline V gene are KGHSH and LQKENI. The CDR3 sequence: CASSPRTGSLSGANVLTF. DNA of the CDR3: TGTGCCAGCTCCCCTCGGACAGGCTCCCTCTCTGGGGCCAACGTCCTGACTTTC.

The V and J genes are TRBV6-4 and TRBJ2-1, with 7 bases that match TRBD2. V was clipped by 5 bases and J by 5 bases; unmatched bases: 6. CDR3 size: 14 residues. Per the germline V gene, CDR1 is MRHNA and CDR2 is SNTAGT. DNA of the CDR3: TGTGCCAGCAGTCCGGGAGGTGACCACAATGAGCAGTTCTTC. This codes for CASSPGGDHNEQFF.

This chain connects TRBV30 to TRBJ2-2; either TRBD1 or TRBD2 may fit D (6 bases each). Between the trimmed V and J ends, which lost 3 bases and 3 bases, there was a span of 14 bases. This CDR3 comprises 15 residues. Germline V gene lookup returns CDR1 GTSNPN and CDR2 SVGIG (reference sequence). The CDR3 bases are TGTGCCTGGAGGGGGGCCGGGAGTGACACCGGGGAGCTGTTTTTT. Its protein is CAWRGAGSDTGELFF.

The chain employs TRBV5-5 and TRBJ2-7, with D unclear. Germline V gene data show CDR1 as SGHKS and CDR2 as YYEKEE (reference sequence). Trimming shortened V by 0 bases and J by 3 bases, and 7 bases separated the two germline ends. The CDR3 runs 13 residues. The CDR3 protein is CASSLGPFYEQYF. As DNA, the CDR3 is TGTGCCAGCAGCTTGGGGCCCTTCTACGAGCAGTACTTC. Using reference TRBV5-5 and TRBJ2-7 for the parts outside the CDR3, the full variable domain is DAGVTQSPTHLIKTRGQQVTLRCSPISGHKSVSWYQQVLGQGPQFIFQYYEKEERGRGNFPDRFSARQFPNYSSELNVNALLLGDSALYLCASSLGPFYEQYFGPGTRLTVT.

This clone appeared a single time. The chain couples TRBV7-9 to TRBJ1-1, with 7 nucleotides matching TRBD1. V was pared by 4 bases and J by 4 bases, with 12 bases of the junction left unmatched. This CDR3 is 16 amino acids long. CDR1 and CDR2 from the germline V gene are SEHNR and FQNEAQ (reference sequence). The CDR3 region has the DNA TGTGCCAGCAGCTCCAGGGAGGGGGCGCGGGTCACTGAAGCTTTCTTT. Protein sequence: CASSSREGARVTEAFF.

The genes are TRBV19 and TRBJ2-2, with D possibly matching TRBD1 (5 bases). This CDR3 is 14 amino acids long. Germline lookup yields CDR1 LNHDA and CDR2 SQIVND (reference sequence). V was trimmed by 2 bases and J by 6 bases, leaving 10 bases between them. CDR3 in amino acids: CASSIYGHAGELFF. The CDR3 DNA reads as TGTGCCAGTAGTATATACGGACATGCCGGGGAGCTGTTTTTT.

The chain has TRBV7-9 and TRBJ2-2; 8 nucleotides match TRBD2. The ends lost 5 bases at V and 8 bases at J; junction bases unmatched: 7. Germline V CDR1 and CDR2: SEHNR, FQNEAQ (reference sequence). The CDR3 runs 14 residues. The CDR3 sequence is CASSPGTSVGELFF. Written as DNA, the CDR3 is TGTGCCAGCAGCCCCGGGACTAGTGTTGGGGAGCTGTTTTTT.

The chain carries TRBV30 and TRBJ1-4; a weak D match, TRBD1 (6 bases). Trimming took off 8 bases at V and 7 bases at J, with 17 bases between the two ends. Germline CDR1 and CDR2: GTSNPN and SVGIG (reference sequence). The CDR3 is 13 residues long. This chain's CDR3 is CALEGGGREKLFF. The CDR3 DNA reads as TGTGCCCTGGAAGGGGGGGGACGTGAAAAACTGTTTTTT.

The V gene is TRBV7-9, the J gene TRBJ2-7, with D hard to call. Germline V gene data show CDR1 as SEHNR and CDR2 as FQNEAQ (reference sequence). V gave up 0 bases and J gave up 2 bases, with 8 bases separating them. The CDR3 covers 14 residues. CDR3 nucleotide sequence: TGTGCCAGCAGCTTAGCTCTTGCCCCCTACGAGCAGTACTTC. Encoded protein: CASSLALAPYEQYF.

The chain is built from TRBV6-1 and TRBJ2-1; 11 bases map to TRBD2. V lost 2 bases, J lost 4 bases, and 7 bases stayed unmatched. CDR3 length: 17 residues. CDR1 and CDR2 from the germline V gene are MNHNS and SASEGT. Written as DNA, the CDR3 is TGTGCCAGCAGTGAACTGTTAGGGACTAGCGGATACAATGAGCAGTTCTTC. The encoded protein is CASSELLGTSGYNEQFF.

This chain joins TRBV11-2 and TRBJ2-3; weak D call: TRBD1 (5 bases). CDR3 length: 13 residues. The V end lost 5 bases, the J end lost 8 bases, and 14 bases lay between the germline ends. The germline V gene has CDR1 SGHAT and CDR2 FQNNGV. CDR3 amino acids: CASSQGPDGTQYF. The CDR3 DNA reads TGTGCCAGCAGCCAGGGCCCCGACGGTACGCAGTATTTT. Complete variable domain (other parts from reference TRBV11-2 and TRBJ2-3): EAGVAQSPRYKIIEKRQSVAFWCNPISGHATLYWYQQILGQGPKLLIQFQNNGVVDDSQLPKDRFSAERLKGVDSTLKIQPAKLEDSAVYLCASSQGPDGTQYFGPGTRLTVL.

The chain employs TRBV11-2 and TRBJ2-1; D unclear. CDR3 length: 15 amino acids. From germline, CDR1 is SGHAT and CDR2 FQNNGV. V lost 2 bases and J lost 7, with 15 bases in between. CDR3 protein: CASSLRINLGNEQFF. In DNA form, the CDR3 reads TGTGCCAGCAGCTTAAGAATAAACCTGGGGAATGAGCAGTTCTTC.